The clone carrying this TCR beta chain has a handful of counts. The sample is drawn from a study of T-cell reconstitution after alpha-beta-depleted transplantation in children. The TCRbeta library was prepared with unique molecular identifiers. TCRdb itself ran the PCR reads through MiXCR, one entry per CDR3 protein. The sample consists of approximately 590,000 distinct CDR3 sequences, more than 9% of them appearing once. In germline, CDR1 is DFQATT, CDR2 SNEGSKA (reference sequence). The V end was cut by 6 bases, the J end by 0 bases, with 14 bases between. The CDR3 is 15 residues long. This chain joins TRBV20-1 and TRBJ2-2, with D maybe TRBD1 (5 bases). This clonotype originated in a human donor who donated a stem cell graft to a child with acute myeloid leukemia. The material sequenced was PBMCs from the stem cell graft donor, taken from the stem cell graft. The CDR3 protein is CSAPRGTSNTGELFF. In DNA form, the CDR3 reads TGCAGTGCCCCTAGGGGAACGTCGAACACCGGGGAGCTGTTTTTT.